The table lists the clone carrying this TCR beta chain with a count of one. Its antigen remains unidentified. This sample is drawn from a study of OX40 agonist ivuxolimab in advanced cancers. Study-wide results and caveats: The study found among the lowest clonal expansion in partial responders at 0.1-3.0 mg/kg. The mean number of expanded clones was higher in CD8+ T cells than in CD4+. Blood T cells, both CD4+ and CD8+, expanded clonally by week 6 at 0.1 to 3.0 mg/kg.

The CDR3 is 12 residues long. Between the trimmed V and J ends, which lost 3 bases and 6 bases, there was a span of 8 bases. Germline assignment: CDR1 MNHNY and CDR2 SVGAGI (reference sequence). Sequencing was performed with immunoSEQ multiplex PCR; in TCRdb, only in-frame clones are kept and a portion is missing. The profile shows some 45,000 clones, about 79% of them singletons. Peripheral blood came from all dose cohorts at three timepoints. This clonotype originated in an adult with an advanced solid tumor such as melanoma, head and neck, liver or kidney cancer. This chain joins TRBV6-6 and TRBJ1-1; D call uncertain. Sequencing used CD4+ or CD8+ T cells sorted from blood, obtained in a trial of the OX40 agonist ivuxolimab. This CDR3 reads CASSYREAEAFF. The CDR3 DNA is TGTGCCAGCAGTTATCGGGAAGCTGAAGCTTTCTTT.